A single TCR beta chain is shown here with its context. Original processing methods: Counts of nucleated cells, estimated from reference gene primer amplification, were obtained. Here immunoSEQ multiplex PCR was the method, and the copy in TCRdb shows in-frame clones only, minus some. The DNA gave D and trimming, while V, J and clone size come from that table. The table shows a few hundred thousand clones, with over 75% occurring only once. The data were taken from a study of blood T cell repertoires in COVID-19. Study background: There were acute and convalescent COVID-19 samples, and they came from the United States, Italy and Spain. The analysed material was cDNA or gDNA that came from T cells, B-cell-depleted T cells, or PBMCs.

Symptom resolution, clearance, or two negative PCRs marked the recovered donors of Cohort 3. V shed 5 bases and J 7 bases; nucleotides not matched to a gene: 10. The germline CDR1 and CDR2 sequences are MDHEN and SYDVKM. The CDR3 sequence is 15 residues long. The sample consisted of PBMCs or T cells enriched from blood (not recorded which). The chain carries TRBV28 and TRBJ2-1; 8 bases are a match to TRBD2. This receptor was obtained from a woman aged 18-29 years who had recovered from COVID-19. The CDR3 region is CASSTGGVGRNEQFF. The DNA of the CDR3 is TGTGCCAGCAGTACGGGAGGGGTCGGTAGGAATGAGCAGTTCTTC.